This T cell receptor beta chain was captured by sequencing in a study of OX40 agonist ivuxolimab in advanced cancers. The data were produced by immunoSEQ multiplex PCR, yet TCRdb's version contains in-frame clones alone and is incomplete. The data contain about 86,000 clones, 87% of them singletons. The CDR3 extends over 13 amino acids. The germline V and J ends were trimmed by 1 base and 6 bases, with 7 bases remaining between them. CDR1 and CDR2 (germline): SEHNR, FQNEAQ (reference sequence). V and J are TRBV7-9 and TRBJ2-1; D possibly corresponds to TRBD2 (5 bases). The sequences come from CD4+ or CD8+ T cells sorted from blood, collected in a trial of the OX40 agonist ivuxolimab. The origin of this receptor is an adult with an advanced solid tumor such as melanoma, head and neck, liver or kidney cancer. The CDR3: CASSLGGLNEQFF. Written as DNA, the CDR3 is TGTGCCAGCAGCTTAGGAGGGCTCAATGAGCAGTTCTTC.